The T cell receptor (beta chain) under discussion was sequenced for a study of cytomegalovirus exposure and HLA in healthy donors. Across the study: The 120 validation repertoires and the 650 to 850 first-cohort repertoires shared a platform, a later analysis reported. General study points: Rare TCR sequences dominated, though some public TCRs recurred in many donors. Among the CMV-associated chains, a few were confirmed in vitro as specific for CMV antigens.

Points on this clone: As yet, its antigen is unknown.

Produced via immunoSEQ multiplex PCR; TCRdb's table is partial and in-frame only. Altogether tens of thousands of clones are present, 95% to 97% being singletons, with the ten largest covering around 10%. The germline V gene encodes CDR1 SNHLY and CDR2 FYNNEI. This CDR3 is built from 15 residues. V lost 6 bases to trimming and J lost 5 bases; unmatched junction nucleotides: 9. The TCR originated in a man aged 25 to 45 in good health and CMV-seropositive. The sequenced sample was PBMCs. The chain employs TRBV2 and TRBJ2-1; TRBD1 aligns across 8 bases. CDR3 loop: CASRLQGQADNEQFF. The DNA for the CDR3 is TGTGCCAGCAGGTTACAGGGACAGGCGGACAATGAGCAGTTCTTC.